The 14 T cell receptor beta chains presented below share a single source sample, sequenced in a study of T cells in Graves' hyperthyroidism and ophthalmopathy. Researchers took RNA transcripts and amplified the TCR beta CDR3 regions from them. A first-round RT-PCR of the TCR CDR3 used the HTBI primer set. TCRdb passed the multiplex PCR reads through MiXCR, listing each CDR3 protein once. The data contain more than 500,000 distinct CDR3 sequences, approximately 44% of them singletons. The sequenced material came from peripheral blood or thyroid tissue (not recorded which). The receptors were gathered from an adult woman with Graves' disease, either hyperthyroidism or ophthalmopathy (not recorded which).

This clonotype was seen only a few times. The CDR3 nucleotides read TGCGCCAGCAGTGCTACGGACAGGTGGAATCAGCCCCAGTACTTC. It translates to CASSATDRWNQPQYF. The rearrangement uses TRBV10-2 and TRBJ2-5, with 7 bases fitting TRBD1. CDR1 is WSHSY and CDR2 is SAAADI in the germline V gene. J was trimmed by 9 bases and V by 4 bases; bases with no gene match: 14. CDR3 length: 15 residues.

The chain links TRBV10-3 to TRBJ2-1; 8 bases are a match to TRBD1. Per germline, CDR1 ENHRY and CDR2 SYGVKD. The CDR3 has 16 residues. V was clipped by 0 bases and J by 2 bases; unmatched bases: 3. CDR3 sequence reads: CAISESKGQAYNEQFF. CDR3 bases: TGTGCCATCAGTGAGTCGAAGGGACAGGCCTACAATGAGCAGTTCTTC.

A few counts support this clonotype. The chain recombines TRBV20-1 with TRBJ2-5; no firm D call. Germline V gene sequence: CDR1 DFQATT, CDR2 SNEGSKA (reference sequence). Trimming stripped 1 base from V and 0 bases from J, with 6 bases between. CDR3 size: 13 residues. The CDR3 DNA follows: TGCAGTGCTAGAGGGGCAGACCAAGAGACCCAGTACTTC. Encoded protein: CSARGADQETQYF.

The CDR3 DNA reads TGTGCCACCAGTGATCGGGACCCGAACACCGGGGAGCTGTTTTTT. Amino acids: CATSDRDPNTGELFF. The genes are TRBV24-1 and TRBJ2-2; D may correspond to TRBD1 or TRBD2 (5 bases each). Germline lookup yields CDR1 KGHDR and CDR2 SFDVKD. V lost 3 bases and J lost 0, with 7 bases in between. This CDR3 has 15 amino acids.

The V gene is TRBV25-1, the J gene TRBJ2-5; D is perhaps TRBD2 (6 bases). The CDR3 is 15 amino acids. Germline CDR1 reads MGHDK; CDR2 reads SYGVNS. V was trimmed by 6 bases and J by 2 bases, leaving 16 bases between them. The CDR3 nucleotides read TGTGCCAGCAGCCAGCAGGGCGGGATTCAAGAGACCCAGTACTTC. Its protein product is CASSQQGGIQETQYF. Full variable domain (rest looked up from reference TRBV25-1 and TRBJ2-5): EADIYQTPRYLVIGTGKKITLECSQTMGHDKMYWYQQDPGMELHLIHYSYGVNSTEKGDLSSESTVSRIRTEHFPLTLESARPSHTSQYLCASSQQGGIQETQYFGPGTRLLVL.

Only a few counts were recorded for this clonotype. The CDR3 here is CASSLSCFYEQYF. In nucleotides, the CDR3 is TGTGCCAGCAGCTTATCCTGCTTCTACGAGCAGTACTTC. The J gene is TRBJ2-7, the V gene TRBV7-2; D call uncertain. V lost 2 bases to trimming and J lost 3 bases, with 8 bases between them. The CDR3 length is 13 residues. Germline-derived CDR1 and CDR2 are SGHTA and FQGNSA.

The chain couples TRBV2 to TRBJ1-1; a weak D match, TRBD1 (5 bases). V was clipped by 8 bases and J by 5 bases, with 18 bases between them. The CDR3 has 14 residues. Germline V gives CDR1 SNHLY, CDR2 FYNNEI. The CDR3 DNA sequence: TGTGCCAGCGTCGGGTACGGGGCGAGGACTGAAGCTTTCTTT. Translated, it gives CASVGYGARTEAFF.

Concerning this clonotype itself: A read error may account for a junction end that differs from germline. The chain has TRBV9 and TRBJ2-7, with 9 bases matching TRBD2. Germline CDR1 and CDR2: SGDLS and YYNGEE. The CDR3 extends over 15 amino acids. The CDR3 loop reads CASSVELAGRGELYF. The CDR3 DNA follows: TGTGCCAGCAGCGTGGAACTAGCGGGCCGAGGGGAGCTGTACTTC.

The chain couples TRBV12-5 to TRBJ1-6; D not certain. Germline V gene lookup returns CDR1 LGHNT and CDR2 FRNRAP. The CDR3 is 14 residues long. V was trimmed by 3 bases and J by 12 bases, leaving 15 bases between them. The CDR3 is CASGLARDGLPLHF. CDR3 bases: TGTGCTAGTGGTTTAGCGCGAGACGGGTTACCCCTCCACTTT.

The V gene is TRBV3-1, the J gene TRBJ2-2, with D unresolved. V was cut by 0 bases and J by 0 bases, with 8 bases left in between. The germline CDR1 and CDR2 sequences are LGHDT and YNNKEL (reference sequence). The CDR3 contains 16 residues. CDR3 sequence: CASSQDLAANTGELFF. As DNA, the CDR3 is TGTGCCAGCAGCCAAGATCTCGCGGCGAACACCGGGGAGCTGTTTTTT.

This clonotype was seen repeatedly, ten times or more. The chain combines TRBV6-1 with TRBJ2-7, with D unclear. The V gene lost 8 bases and the J gene lost 0 bases, with 14 bases spanning the gap. CDR1 and CDR2 from the germline V gene are MNHNS and SASEGT. The CDR3 loop spans 14 amino acids. CDR3 DNA: TGTGCCAGCGGCCTGCCCTGGGTCTCCTACGAGCAGTACTTC. Its translation: CASGLPWVSYEQYF.

This clonotype was observed a few times. V and J are TRBV10-3 and TRBJ1-1; tentatively, D is TRBD1 (5 bases). The CDR3 is made up of 14 amino acids. With 10 bases removed from V and 1 base from J, the gap between germline ends came to 16 bases. Per the germline V gene, CDR1 is ENHRY and CDR2 is SYGVKD. For the CDR3, the DNA is TGTGCCACCGAGGACAAATCGGGGAACACTGAAGCTTTCTTT. It translates to CATEDKSGNTEAFF.

This clonotype was observed many times. This chain connects TRBV5-1 to TRBJ2-6; a possible D gene is TRBD1 (6 bases). Germline V CDR1 and CDR2: SGHRS, YFSETQ. Trimming stripped 0 bases from V and 0 bases from J, with 19 bases between. The CDR3 has 20 residues. CDR3 region: CASSLGDRPEIVSGANVLTF. In DNA, the CDR3 is TGCGCCAGCAGCTTGGGAGACAGGCCTGAAATTGTCTCTGGGGCCAACGTCCTGACTTTC. Filled out from reference TRBV5-1 and TRBJ2-6, the complete variable domain reads KAGVTQTPRYLIKTRGQQVTLSCSPISGHRSVSWYQQTPGQGLQFLFEYFSETQRNKGNFPGRFSGRQFSNSRSEMNVSTLELGDSALYLCASSLGDRPEIVSGANVLTFGAGSRLTVL.

This clonotype was detected only a few times. V and J are TRBV6-1 and TRBJ1-3; maybe TRBD1 (5 bases). The length of the CDR3 is 16 residues. Trimming left V 7 bases short and J 4 bases short, with 20 bases between. The germline CDR1 and CDR2 sequences are MNHNS and SASEGT. CDR3 sequence reads: CASNAHGRVSGNTIYF. The CDR3 region has the DNA TGTGCCAGCAATGCGCATGGCAGGGTCTCCGGAAACACCATATATTTT.